Below, 20 T cell receptor beta chains from the same sample are listed, as sequenced in a study of beta chain features in type 1 diabetes. Study-level findings and limits: Type 1 diabetes patients had moderately but significantly shorter TCRB CDR3s in all four CD4+ subsets.

These receptors' antigens are unknown. The investigators reverse transcribed all of the isolated RNA, so they sequenced expressed TCRB transcripts. TCRdb's table, derived via immunoSEQ multiplex PCR, lists solely in-frame clones and lacks some. The sample has 640,000 or so clones, 11% to 15% seen once; the top ten hold approximately 0.043%. Sequencing was carried out using naive CD4+ T cells from blood. The receptors stem from a man between 18 and 29 years old with type 1 diabetes.

This clone has more than one count but fewer than ten. This chain connects TRBV29-1 to TRBJ1-1, with a tentative D call TRBD1 (5 bases). The CDR3 consists of 13 residues. Trimming shortened V by 4 bases and J by 4 bases, and 13 bases separated the two germline ends. Per germline, CDR1 SQVTM and CDR2 ANQGSEA. The CDR3 DNA is TGCAGCGTTGCGCCTCAGGGTGGCACTGAAGCTTTCTTT. Translated, it gives CSVAPQGGTEAFF.

This clone was seen only a few times. The CDR3 protein is CSVWDLNEQFF. Here the CDR3 DNA reads TGCAGCGTTTGGGACCTCAATGAGCAGTTCTTC. This chain uses TRBV29-1 with TRBJ2-1, with D perhaps TRBD1 or TRBD2 (5 bases each). Germline V CDR1 and CDR2: SQVTM, ANQGSEA. The length of the CDR3 is 11 residues. With 5 bases removed from V and 6 bases from J, the gap between germline ends came to 8 bases.

This chain links TRBV27 with TRBJ1-2, with D perhaps matching TRBD1 (5 bases). Germline V lookup: CDR1 MNHEY, CDR2 SMNVEV (reference sequence). The length of the CDR3 is 15 residues. Deletions cut 1 base from V and 6 bases from J, with 15 bases between. The CDR3 protein is CASSLLGDRTHGYTF. DNA for the CDR3: TGTGCCAGCAGTTTATTAGGGGATAGAACTCATGGCTACACCTTC.

This clone was seen only a few times. J is TRBJ1-1 and V is TRBV5-4; no reliable D call. This CDR3 has 13 amino acids. Germline V lookup: CDR1 SGHNT, CDR2 YYREEE (reference sequence). Between the trimmed V and J ends, which lost 0 bases and 2 bases, there was a span of 5 bases. The chain's CDR3 is CASSLASNTEAFF. DNA of the CDR3: TGTGCCAGCAGCTTGGCTAGTAACACTGAAGCTTTCTTT.

The CDR3 DNA follows: TGTGCCAGCAGCGTATCTCTAGCGGGGGGCGGGACAGATACGCAGTATTTT. It yields the protein CASSVSLAGGGTDTQYF. The V gene is TRBV9, the J gene TRBJ2-3; 11 positions match TRBD2. The junction had 7 bases not matched to a gene; V was cut back by 1 base and J by 3 bases. The CDR3 contains 17 residues. Germline-derived CDR1 and CDR2 are SGDLS and YYNGEE.

This clone was found once. This chain links TRBV4-3 with TRBJ1-5; D gene unclear. Germline CDR1 and CDR2: LGHNA and YSLEER. Trimming left V 0 bases short and J 7 bases short, with 7 bases between. The CDR3 loop spans 13 amino acids. CDR3 in amino acids: CASSQDQSQPQHF. The CDR3 bases are TGCGCCAGCAGCCAAGATCAGAGCCAGCCCCAGCATTTT.

V gene TRBV5-1 combines with J gene TRBJ2-4; D may be TRBD1 or TRBD2 (5 bases each). The germline gives CDR1 SGHRS, CDR2 YFSETQ. The CDR3 length is 13 residues. The germline V and J ends were trimmed by 0 bases and 7 bases, with 8 bases remaining between them. CDR3 DNA sequence: TGCGCCAGCAGCTTGGATTGGGGGAACATTCAGTACTTC. As protein: CASSLDWGNIQYF. Together with reference TRBV5-1 and TRBJ2-4, the CDR3 gives the full variable domain: KAGVTQTPRYLIKTRGQQVTLSCSPISGHRSVSWYQQTPGQGLQFLFEYFSETQRNKGNFPGRFSGRQFSNSRSEMNVSTLELGDSALYLCASSLDWGNIQYFGAGTRLSVL.

This clone appeared a few times. The chain recombines TRBV4-3 with TRBJ1-6; D gene uncertain. Germline loops: CDR1 LGHNA, CDR2 YSLEER. CDR3 size: 15 residues. With 1 base removed from V and 8 bases from J, the gap between germline ends came to 12 bases. Here the CDR3 DNA reads TGCGCCAGCAGCCAAGTTATTGACCTGTATTCACCCCTCCACTTT. Protein sequence: CASSQVIDLYSPLHF.

There are a few counts of this clone. V gene TRBV19 combines with J gene TRBJ2-6; D not resolved. Germline V gives CDR1 LNHDA, CDR2 SQIVND (reference sequence). The CDR3 is made up of 14 amino acids. V lost 5 bases, J lost 1 base, and 6 bases lay in between. The chain's CDR3 is CASSAASGANVLTF. In nucleotides, the CDR3 is TGTGCCAGTAGTGCGGCTTCTGGGGCCAACGTCCTGACTTTC.

This clone appeared a few times. The chain links TRBV30 to TRBJ1-5; D unclear. The CDR3 is 13 residues long. Trimming left V 3 bases short and J 7 bases short, with 13 bases between. Per germline, CDR1 GTSNPN and CDR2 SVGIG (reference sequence). As DNA, the CDR3 is TGTGCCTGGAGGAAGGGCGTGCAGCAGCCCCAGCATTTT. Residues: CAWRKGVQQPQHF. The full variable domain, with the rest looked up from reference TRBV30 and TRBJ1-5, is SQTIHQWPATLVQPVGSPLSLECTVEGTSNPNLYWYRQAAGRGLQLLFYSVGIGQISSEVPQNLSASRPQDRQFILSSKKLLLSDSGFYLCAWRKGVQQPQHFGDGTRLSIL.

This clone came up a few times. This chain uses TRBV9 with TRBJ1-5, with D unclear. This CDR3 is built from 15 residues. Germline CDR1 and CDR2: SGDLS and YYNGEE. Trimming stripped 4 bases from V and 0 bases from J, with 11 bases between. The CDR3 coding sequence is TGTGCCAGCAGCCCCCATGCCGATAGCAATCAGCCCCAGCATTTT. It is translated as CASSPHADSNQPQHF.

This clone was seen a handful of times. The V call is TRBV19, the J call TRBJ2-7; D may be TRBD1 or TRBD2 (5 bases each). The CDR3 has 14 amino acids. Germline CDR1 LNHDA, CDR2 SQIVND (reference sequence). Trimming took 6 bases from V and 7 from J, leaving 19 bases between them. The DNA of the CDR3 is TGTGCCAGTAGGCGTACGCAGCGGACACGGGAGCAGTACTTC. This gives the protein CASRRTQRTREQYF.

This clone was counted a few times. This rearrangement joins TRBV7-8 to TRBJ1-5; weak D call: TRBD1 (6 bases). The CDR3 is 16 residues long. The V end was cut by 7 bases, the J end by 11 bases, with 27 bases between. Germline CDR1 is SGHVS and CDR2 is FQNEAQ. The CDR3 spells CASTHEAGHNEGAQHF. CDR3 nucleotides: TGTGCCAGCACACACGAGGCGGGGCACAACGAGGGGGCCCAGCATTTT.

The genes are TRBV28 and TRBJ2-1, with 11 bases fitting TRBD2. The CDR3 has 15 residues. The germline V gene encodes CDR1 MDHEN and CDR2 SYDVKM. The V and J ends lost 1 base and 8 bases, in that order; junction bases with no gene match: 4. DNA of the CDR3: TGTGCCAGCAGTTTATATAGCGGGGGGGCCTATGAGCAGTTCTTC. Translation gives CASSLYSGGAYEQFF.

This clone was seen a handful of times. This sample also contains other DNA sequences that code for the same CDR3. V is TRBV7-2 and J is TRBJ2-5, with TRBD1 matching 7 bases. CDR3 size: 14 residues. Germline V gene data show CDR1 as SGHTA and CDR2 as FQGNSA. V shed 4 bases and J 3 bases; nucleotides not matched to a gene: 5. The CDR3 loop is CASSSRTGEETQYF. The DNA of the CDR3 is TGTGCCAGCAGCTCACGGACAGGTGAAGAGACCCAGTACTTC.

This clone was counted only a few times. V and J are TRBV5-4 and TRBJ2-2; 12 nucleotides align to TRBD2. Trimming at V came to 4 bases and at J to 5 bases, leaving 9 bases not matched to a gene. Looked up from germline, CDR1 is SGHNT and CDR2 is YYREEE (reference sequence). This CDR3 has 17 residues. CDR3 nucleotides: TGTGCCAGCAGCCCCCCGACTAGCGGGAGCTGGACCGGGGAGCTGTTTTTT. Encoded protein: CASSPPTSGSWTGELFF.

This chain uses TRBV4-3 with TRBJ2-5; possibly TRBD2 for D (5 bases). The CDR3 covers 14 residues. V lost 0 bases and J 4 bases, leaving 9 bases between the germline ends. Germline lookup yields CDR1 LGHNA and CDR2 YSLEER. The CDR3 sequence is CASSQDVAPETQYF. The CDR3 DNA reads TGCGCCAGCAGCCAAGATGTAGCGCCAGAGACCCAGTACTTC.

This clone appeared a few times. The chain recombines TRBV19 with TRBJ1-5, with D possibly being TRBD1 (5 bases). The V gene's germline CDR1 is LNHDA and CDR2 SQIVND (reference sequence). This CDR3 contains 16 residues. Trimming shortened V by 3 bases and J by 0 bases, and 12 bases separated the two germline ends. CDR3 bases: TGTGCCAGTAGTATTAGTAGGACAAATAGCAATCAGCCCCAGCATTTT. It translates to CASSISRTNSNQPQHF.

This clone was counted only a few times. The chain carries TRBV28 and TRBJ2-7; 7 bases are a match to TRBD2. Germline V gene lookup returns CDR1 MDHEN and CDR2 SYDVKM. J lost 5 bases, V lost 6 bases, and 13 bases had no gene match. This CDR3 region has 15 residues. The CDR3 loop reads CASRPTGEGSHEQYF. DNA of the CDR3: TGTGCCAGCAGACCTACTGGGGAGGGAAGCCACGAGCAGTACTTC.

The chain carries TRBV5-1 and TRBJ2-1; 7 bases are a match to TRBD1. Germline V gene data show CDR1 as SGHRS and CDR2 as YFSETQ. The CDR3 totals 14 residues. V lost 4 bases, J lost 5 bases, and 6 bases stayed unmatched. The CDR3 loop is CASSLAGTDNEQFF. CDR3 in DNA: TGCGCCAGCAGCCTAGCCGGGACAGACAATGAGCAGTTCTTC.